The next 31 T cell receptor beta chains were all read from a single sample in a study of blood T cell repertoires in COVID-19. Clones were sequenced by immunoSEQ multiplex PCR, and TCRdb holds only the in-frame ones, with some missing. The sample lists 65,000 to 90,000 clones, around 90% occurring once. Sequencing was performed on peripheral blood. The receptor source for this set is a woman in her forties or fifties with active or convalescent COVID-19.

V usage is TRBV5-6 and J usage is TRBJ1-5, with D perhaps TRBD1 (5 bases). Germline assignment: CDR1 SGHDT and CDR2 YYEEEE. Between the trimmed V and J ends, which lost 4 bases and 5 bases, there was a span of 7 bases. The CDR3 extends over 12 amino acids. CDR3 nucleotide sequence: TGTGCCAGCAGCACAGGAGATCAGCCCCAGCATTTT. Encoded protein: CASSTGDQPQHF.

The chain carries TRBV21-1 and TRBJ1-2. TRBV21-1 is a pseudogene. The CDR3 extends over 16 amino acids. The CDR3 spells CASSRRDTGGGCGYTF. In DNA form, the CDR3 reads TGTGCCAGCAGCAGGAGGGACACGGGGGGAGGTTGTGGCTACACCTTC.

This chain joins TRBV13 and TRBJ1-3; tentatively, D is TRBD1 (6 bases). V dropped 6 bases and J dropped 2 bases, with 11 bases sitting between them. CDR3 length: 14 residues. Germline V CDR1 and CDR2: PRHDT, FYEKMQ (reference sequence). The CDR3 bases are TGTGCCAGCAGGTCCACAGGGACTGGAAACACCATATATTTT. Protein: CASRSTGTGNTIYF.

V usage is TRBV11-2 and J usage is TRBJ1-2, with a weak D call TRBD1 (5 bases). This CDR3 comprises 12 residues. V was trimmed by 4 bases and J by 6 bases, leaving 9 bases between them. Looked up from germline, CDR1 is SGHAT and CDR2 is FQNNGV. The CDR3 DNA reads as TGTGCCAGCAGCTCCGAAGGGGATGGCTACACCTTC. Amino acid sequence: CASSSEGDGYTF.

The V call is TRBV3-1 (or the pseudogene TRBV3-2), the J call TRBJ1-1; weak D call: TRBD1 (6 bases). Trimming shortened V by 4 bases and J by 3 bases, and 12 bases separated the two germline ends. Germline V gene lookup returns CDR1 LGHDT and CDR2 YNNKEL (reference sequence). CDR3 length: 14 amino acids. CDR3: CASSLRGGDTEAFF. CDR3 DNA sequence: TGTGCCAGCAGCCTTAGGGGGGGCGACACTGAAGCTTTCTTT.

The CDR3 DNA reads as TGTGCCAGCAGTCCCACAGGGTACCCCTACGAGCAGTACTTC. Its protein is CASSPTGYPYEQYF. The chain is built from TRBV6-2 or TRBV6-3 and TRBJ2-7; possibly TRBD1 for D (6 bases). The V end lost 5 bases, the J end lost 2 bases, and 13 bases lay between the germline ends. The CDR3 is 14 amino acids. Germline V gene data show CDR1 as MNHEY and CDR2 as SVGEGT.

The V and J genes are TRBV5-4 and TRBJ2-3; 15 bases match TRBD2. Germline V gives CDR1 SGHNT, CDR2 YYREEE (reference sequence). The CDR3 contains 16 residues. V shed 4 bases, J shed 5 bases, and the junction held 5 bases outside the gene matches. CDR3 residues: CASSGGTSGGLDTQYF. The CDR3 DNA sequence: TGTGCCAGCAGCGGCGGGACTAGCGGGGGGTTAGATACGCAGTATTTT.

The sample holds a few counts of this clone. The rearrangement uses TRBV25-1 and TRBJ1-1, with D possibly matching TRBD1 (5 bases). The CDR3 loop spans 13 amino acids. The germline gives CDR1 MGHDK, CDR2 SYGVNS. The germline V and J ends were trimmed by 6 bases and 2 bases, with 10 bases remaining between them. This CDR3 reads CASRKTDNTEAFF. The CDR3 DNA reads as TGTGCCAGCAGGAAGACAGATAACACTGAAGCTTTCTTT. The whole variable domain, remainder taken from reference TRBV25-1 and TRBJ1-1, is EADIYQTPRYLVIGTGKKITLECSQTMGHDKMYWYQQDPGMELHLIHYSYGVNSTEKGDLSSESTVSRIRTEHFPLTLESARPSHTSQYLCASRKTDNTEAFFGQGTRLTVV.

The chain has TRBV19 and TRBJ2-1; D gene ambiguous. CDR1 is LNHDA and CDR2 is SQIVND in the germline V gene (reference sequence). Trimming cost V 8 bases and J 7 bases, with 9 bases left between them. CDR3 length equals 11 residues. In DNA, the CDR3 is TGTGCCAGTGGCCGGGTTAATGAGCAGTTCTTC. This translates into CASGRVNEQFF.

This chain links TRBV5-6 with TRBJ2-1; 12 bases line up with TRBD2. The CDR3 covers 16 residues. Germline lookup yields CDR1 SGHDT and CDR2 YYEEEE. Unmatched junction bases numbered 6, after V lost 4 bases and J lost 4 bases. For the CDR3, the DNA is TGTGCCAGCAGCCTCCGACTAGCGGGGGTATACAATGAGCAGTTCTTC. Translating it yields CASSLRLAGVYNEQFF.

In DNA form, the CDR3 reads TGTGCCAGCAGTCTTCCGGGACTAGCGGGGGGGCCCCAGACCCAGTACTTC. Translation: CASSLPGLAGGPQTQYF. The rearrangement uses TRBV6-6 and TRBJ2-5; TRBD2 agrees at 16 bases. The CDR3 spans 17 residues. Germline V lookup: CDR1 MNHNY, CDR2 SVGAGI (reference sequence). V dropped 5 bases and J dropped 6; count of bases not matched to a gene: 9.

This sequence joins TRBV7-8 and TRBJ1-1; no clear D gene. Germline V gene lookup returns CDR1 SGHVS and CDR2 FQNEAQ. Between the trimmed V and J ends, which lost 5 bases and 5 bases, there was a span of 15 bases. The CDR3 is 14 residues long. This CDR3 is CASSRGWIRTEAFF. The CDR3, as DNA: TGTGCCAGCAGCCGAGGGTGGATCAGGACTGAAGCTTTCTTT.

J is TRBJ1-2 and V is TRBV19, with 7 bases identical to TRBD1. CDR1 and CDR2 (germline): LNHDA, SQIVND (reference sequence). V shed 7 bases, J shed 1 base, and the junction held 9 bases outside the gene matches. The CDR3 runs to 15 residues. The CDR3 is CASIRGTDFNYGYTF. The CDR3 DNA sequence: TGTGCCAGTATTCGAGGGACAGACTTTAACTATGGCTACACCTTC.

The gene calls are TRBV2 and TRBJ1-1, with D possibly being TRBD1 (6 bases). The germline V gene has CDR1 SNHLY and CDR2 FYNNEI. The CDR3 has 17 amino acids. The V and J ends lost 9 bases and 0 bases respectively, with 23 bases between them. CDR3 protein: CASTRGGGPTVNTEAFF. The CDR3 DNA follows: TGTGCCAGTACTCGTGGGGGGGGCCCCACGGTGAACACTGAAGCTTTCTTT.

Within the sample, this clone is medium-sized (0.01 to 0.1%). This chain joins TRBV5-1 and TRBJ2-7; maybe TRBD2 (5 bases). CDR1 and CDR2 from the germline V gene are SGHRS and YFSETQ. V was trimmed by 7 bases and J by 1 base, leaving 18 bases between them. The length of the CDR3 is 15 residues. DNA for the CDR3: TGCGCCAGCTCGGCCCAGACGGGGTTATCCTACGAGCAGTACTTC. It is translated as CASSAQTGLSYEQYF.

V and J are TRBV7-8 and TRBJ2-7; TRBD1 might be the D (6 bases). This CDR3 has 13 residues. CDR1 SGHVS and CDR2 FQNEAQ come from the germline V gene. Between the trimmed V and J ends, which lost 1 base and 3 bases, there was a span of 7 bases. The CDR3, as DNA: TGTGCCAGCAGCTTAGTAGGGGGCTACGAGCAGTACTTC. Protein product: CASSLVGGYEQYF.

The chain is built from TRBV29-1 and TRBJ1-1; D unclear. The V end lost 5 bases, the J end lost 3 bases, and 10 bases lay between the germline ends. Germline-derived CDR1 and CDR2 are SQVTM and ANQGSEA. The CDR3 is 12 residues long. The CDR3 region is CSVSDGDTEAFF. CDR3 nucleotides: TGCAGCGTTAGCGACGGTGACACTGAAGCTTTCTTT.

CDR3 residues: CASSRGGNEQFF. The DNA for the CDR3 is TGTGCCAGCAGTAGGGGGGGCAATGAGCAGTTCTTC. The chain carries TRBV27 and TRBJ2-1; D may be TRBD2 (7 bases). CDR3 size: 12 residues. The V gene lost 5 bases and the J gene lost 6 bases, with 8 bases spanning the gap. Germline V gene lookup returns CDR1 MNHEY and CDR2 SMNVEV (reference sequence).

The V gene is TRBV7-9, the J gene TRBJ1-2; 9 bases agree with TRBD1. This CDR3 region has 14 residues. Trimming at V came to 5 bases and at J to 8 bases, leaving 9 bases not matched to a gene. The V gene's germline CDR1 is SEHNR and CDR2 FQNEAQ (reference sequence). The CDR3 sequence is CASSPGTGRYGYTF. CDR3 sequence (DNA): TGTGCCAGCAGCCCTGGGACAGGGAGGTACGGCTACACCTTC.

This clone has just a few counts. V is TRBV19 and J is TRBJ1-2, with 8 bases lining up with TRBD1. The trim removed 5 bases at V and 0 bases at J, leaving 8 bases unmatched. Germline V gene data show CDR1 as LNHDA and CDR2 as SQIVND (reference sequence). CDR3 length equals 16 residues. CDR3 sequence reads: CASSAAGTGTNYGYTF. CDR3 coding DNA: TGTGCCAGTAGTGCAGCCGGGACAGGAACTAACTATGGCTACACCTTC. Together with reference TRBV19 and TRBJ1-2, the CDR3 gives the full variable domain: DGGITQSPKYLFRKEGQNVTLSCEQNLNHDAMYWYRQDPGQGLRLIYYSQIVNDFQKGDIAEGYSVSREKKESFPLTVTSAQKNPTAFYLCASSAAGTGTNYGYTFGSGTRLTVV.

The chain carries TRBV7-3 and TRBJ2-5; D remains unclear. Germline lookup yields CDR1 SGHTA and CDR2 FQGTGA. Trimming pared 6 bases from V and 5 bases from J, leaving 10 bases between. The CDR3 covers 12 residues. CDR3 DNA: TGTGCCAGCAGTTCGGTGGAGGAGACCCAGTACTTC. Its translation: CASSSVEETQYF.

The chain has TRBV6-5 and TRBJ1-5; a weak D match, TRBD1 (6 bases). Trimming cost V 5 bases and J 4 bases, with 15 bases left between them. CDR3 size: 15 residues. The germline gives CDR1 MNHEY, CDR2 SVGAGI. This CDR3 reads CASSRTQQGNQPQHF. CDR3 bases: TGTGCCAGCAGTCGAACTCAACAGGGAAATCAGCCCCAGCATTTT.

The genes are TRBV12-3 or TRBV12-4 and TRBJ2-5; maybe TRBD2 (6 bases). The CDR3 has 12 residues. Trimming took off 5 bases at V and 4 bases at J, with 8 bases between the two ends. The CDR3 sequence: CASSGTGETQYF. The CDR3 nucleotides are TGTGCCAGCAGTGGGACTGGAGAGACCCAGTACTTC.

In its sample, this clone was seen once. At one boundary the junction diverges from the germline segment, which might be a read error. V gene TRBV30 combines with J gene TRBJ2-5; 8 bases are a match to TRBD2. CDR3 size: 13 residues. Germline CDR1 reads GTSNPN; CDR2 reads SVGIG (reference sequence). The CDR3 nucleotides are TGTGCCTGGAGTGGGGGACTAGGGGGGGCTTGGGACTTC. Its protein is CAWSGGLGGAWDF. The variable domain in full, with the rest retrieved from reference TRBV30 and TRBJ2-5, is SQTIHQWPATLVQPVGSPLSLECTVEGTSNPNLYWYRQAAGRGLQLLFYSVGIGQISSEVPQNLSASRPQDRQFILSSKKLLLSDSGFYLCAWSGGLGGAWDFGPGTRLLVL.

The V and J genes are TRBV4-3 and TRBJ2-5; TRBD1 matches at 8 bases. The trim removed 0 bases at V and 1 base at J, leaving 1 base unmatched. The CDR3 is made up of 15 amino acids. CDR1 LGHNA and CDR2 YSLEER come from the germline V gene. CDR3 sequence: CASSQEGTGQETQYF. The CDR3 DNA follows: TGCGCCAGCAGCCAAGAGGGGACAGGCCAAGAGACCCAGTACTTC.

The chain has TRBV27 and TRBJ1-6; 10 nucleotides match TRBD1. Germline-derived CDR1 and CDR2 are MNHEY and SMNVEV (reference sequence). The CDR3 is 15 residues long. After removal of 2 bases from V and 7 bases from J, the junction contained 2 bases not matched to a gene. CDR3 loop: CASSLGGQGNSPLHF. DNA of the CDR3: TGTGCCAGCAGTTTAGGGGGACAGGGGAATTCACCCCTCCACTTT.

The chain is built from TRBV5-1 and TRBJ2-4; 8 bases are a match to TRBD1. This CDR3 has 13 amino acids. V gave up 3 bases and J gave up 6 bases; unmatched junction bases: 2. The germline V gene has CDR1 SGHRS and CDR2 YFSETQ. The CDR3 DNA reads TGCGCCAGCAGCTCTGGACAGGGAAACATTCAGTACTTC. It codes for CASSSGQGNIQYF.

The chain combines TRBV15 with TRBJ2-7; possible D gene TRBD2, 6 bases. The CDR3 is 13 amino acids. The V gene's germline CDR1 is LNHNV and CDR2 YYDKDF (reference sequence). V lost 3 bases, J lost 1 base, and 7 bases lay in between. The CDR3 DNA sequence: TGTGCCACCAGCAGGGGGGGTTCCTACGAGCAGTACTTC. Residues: CATSRGGSYEQYF.

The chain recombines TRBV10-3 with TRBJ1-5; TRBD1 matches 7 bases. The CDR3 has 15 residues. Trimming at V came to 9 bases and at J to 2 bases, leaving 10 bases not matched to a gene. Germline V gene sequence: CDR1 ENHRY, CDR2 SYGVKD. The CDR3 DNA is TGTGCCATTCGGCGACAGGGAGGAGGCAATCAGCCCCAGCATTTT. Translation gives CAIRRQGGGNQPQHF.

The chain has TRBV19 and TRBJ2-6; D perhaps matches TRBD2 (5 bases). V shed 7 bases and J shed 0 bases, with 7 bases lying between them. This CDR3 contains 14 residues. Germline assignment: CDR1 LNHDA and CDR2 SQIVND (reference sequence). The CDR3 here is CASIRDSGANVLTF. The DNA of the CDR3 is TGTGCCAGTATACGGGACTCTGGGGCCAACGTCCTGACTTTC.

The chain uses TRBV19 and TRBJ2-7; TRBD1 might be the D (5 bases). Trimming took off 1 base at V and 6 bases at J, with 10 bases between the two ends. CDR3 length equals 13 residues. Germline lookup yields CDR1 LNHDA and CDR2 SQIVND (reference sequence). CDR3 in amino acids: CASSIGQLGEQYF. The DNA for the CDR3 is TGTGCCAGTAGTATAGGACAGTTGGGCGAGCAGTACTTC. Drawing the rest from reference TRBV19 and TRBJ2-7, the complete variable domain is DGGITQSPKYLFRKEGQNVTLSCEQNLNHDAMYWYRQDPGQGLRLIYYSQIVNDFQKGDIAEGYSVSREKKESFPLTVTSAQKNPTAFYLCASSIGQLGEQYFGPGTRLTVT.